This T cell receptor beta chain was identified during a study of cytomegalovirus exposure and HLA in healthy donors. Germline V gene lookup returns CDR1 MNHNS and CDR2 SASEGT. This CDR3 region has 15 residues. The J segment lost 3 bases and the V segment lost 5 bases, leaving 8 bases of the junction unmatched. Regarding this clone: Its specificity is not known.

The PCR used 60 Vbeta and 13 Jbeta primers. The assay was immunoSEQ multiplex PCR, and TCRdb's table has in-frame clones only and misses some. Of more than 100,000 clones in the sample, 60% to 85% were seen once. Whole-study findings and limits: As immune exposure information, only CMV serostatus was available.

The TCR comes from a man aged 50-59 years in good health and CMV-seropositive. The J gene is TRBJ2-7, the V gene TRBV6-1, with 9 nucleotides matching TRBD1. Sequencing was done on a sample of PBMCs. The CDR3 sequence is CASSPGQGGDYEQYF. The CDR3 region has the DNA TGTGCCAGCAGTCCGGGACAGGGAGGCGACTACGAGCAGTACTTC.